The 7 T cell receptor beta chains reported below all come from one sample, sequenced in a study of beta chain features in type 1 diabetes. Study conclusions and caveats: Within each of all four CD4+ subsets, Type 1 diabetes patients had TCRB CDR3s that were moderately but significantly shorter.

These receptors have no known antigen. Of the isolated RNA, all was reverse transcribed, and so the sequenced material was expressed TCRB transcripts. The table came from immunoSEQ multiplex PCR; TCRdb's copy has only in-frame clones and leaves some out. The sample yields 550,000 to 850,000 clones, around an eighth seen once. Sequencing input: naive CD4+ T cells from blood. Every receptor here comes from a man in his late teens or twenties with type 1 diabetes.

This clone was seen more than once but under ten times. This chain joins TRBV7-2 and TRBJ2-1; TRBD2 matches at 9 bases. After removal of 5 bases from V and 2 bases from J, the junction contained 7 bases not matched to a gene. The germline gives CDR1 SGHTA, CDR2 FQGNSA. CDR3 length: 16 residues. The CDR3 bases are TGTGCCAGCAGCCGTAGCGGGGGCGGTACCTACAATGAGCAGTTCTTC. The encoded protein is CASSRSGGGTYNEQFF.

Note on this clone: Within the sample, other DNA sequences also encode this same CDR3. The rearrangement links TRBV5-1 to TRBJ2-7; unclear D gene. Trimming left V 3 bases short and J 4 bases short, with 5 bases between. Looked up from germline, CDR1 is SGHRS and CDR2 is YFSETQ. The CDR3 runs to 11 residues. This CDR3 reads CASSSLYEQYF. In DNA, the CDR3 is TGCGCCAGCAGCTCCTTGTACGAGCAGTACTTC.

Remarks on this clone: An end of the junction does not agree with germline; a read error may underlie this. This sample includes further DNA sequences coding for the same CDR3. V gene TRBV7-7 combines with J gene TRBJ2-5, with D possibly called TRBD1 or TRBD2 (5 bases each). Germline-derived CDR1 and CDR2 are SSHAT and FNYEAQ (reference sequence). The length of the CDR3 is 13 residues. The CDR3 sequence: CASSRDREETQYF. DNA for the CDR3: TGTGCTAGCAGCCGGGACCGAGAGGAGACCCAGTACTTC.

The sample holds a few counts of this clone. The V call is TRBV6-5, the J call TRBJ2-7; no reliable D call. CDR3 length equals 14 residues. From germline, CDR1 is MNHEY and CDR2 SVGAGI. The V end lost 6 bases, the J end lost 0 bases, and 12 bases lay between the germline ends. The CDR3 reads CASSPDTSSYEQYF. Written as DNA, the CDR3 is TGTGCCAGCAGCCCCGACACCAGCTCCTACGAGCAGTACTTC.

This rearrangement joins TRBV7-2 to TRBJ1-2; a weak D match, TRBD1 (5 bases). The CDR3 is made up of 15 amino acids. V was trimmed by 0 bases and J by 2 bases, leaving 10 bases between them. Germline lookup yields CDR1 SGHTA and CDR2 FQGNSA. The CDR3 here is CASSLAATENYGYTF. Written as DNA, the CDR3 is TGTGCCAGCAGCTTAGCGGCGACAGAGAACTATGGCTACACCTTC.

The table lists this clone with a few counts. This chain's CDR3 is CAIGNRIEAFF. CDR3 sequence (DNA): TGTGCCATCGGGAATCGGATTGAAGCTTTCTTT. The chain recombines TRBV10-3 with TRBJ1-1; D call uncertain. The germline V and J ends were trimmed by 8 bases and 7 bases, with 11 bases remaining between them. The CDR3 has 11 amino acids. CDR1 and CDR2 from the germline V gene are ENHRY and SYGVKD.

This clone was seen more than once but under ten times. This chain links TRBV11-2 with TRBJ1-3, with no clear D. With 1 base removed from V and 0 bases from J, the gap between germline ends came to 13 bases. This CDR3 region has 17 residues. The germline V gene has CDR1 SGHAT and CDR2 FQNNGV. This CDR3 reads CASSLVVGGISGNTIYF. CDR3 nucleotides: TGTGCCAGCAGCTTAGTGGTAGGAGGTATCTCTGGAAACACCATATATTTT.